This T cell receptor beta chain originates from a study of cytomegalovirus exposure and HLA in healthy donors. Study details: In a later analysis, the 130 or so validation repertoires were reported to have used the same platform as the 600 to 700 first-cohort repertoires.

V dropped 6 bases and J dropped 2; count of bases not matched to a gene: 5. This CDR3 contains 15 residues. Germline lookup yields CDR1 MNHEY and CDR2 SVGAGI. TCRdb keeps only in-frame clones here, not all; method: immunoSEQ multiplex PCR. The sample carries roughly 150,000 clones, roughly 91% recorded once. The sequencing sample was made of PBMCs. The chain carries TRBV6-5 and TRBJ2-1, with 9 bases identical to TRBD1. The TCR sequence derives from a woman under 30 in good health and CMV-seropositive. CDR3: CASRKTGGPYNEQFF. CDR3 bases: TGTGCCAGCAGAAAGACAGGGGGTCCCTACAATGAGCAGTTCTTC.